Presented here are 14 T cell receptor beta chains from one specimen sequenced in a study of response to subunit inactivated influenza vaccine. TCRdb fed the RT-PCR reads into MiXCR, producing one record per CDR3 protein. The sample lists 450,000 to 500,000 distinct CDR3 sequences, approximately 11% occurring once. Source: PBMCs from blood, taken about 6 weeks after vaccination. These receptors were obtained from a man aged 45-65 years who received an inactivated influenza vaccine.

V is TRBV19 and J is TRBJ2-7; 7 nucleotides line up with TRBD2. In germline, CDR1 is LNHDA, CDR2 SQIVND (reference sequence). The CDR3 is made up of 12 amino acids. Unmatched junction bases numbered 9, after V lost 8 bases and J lost 8 bases. The CDR3 bases are TGTGCCAGTGGGACTACCGGCTCCCAGCAGTACTTC. Translating gives CASGTTGSQQYF.

This rearrangement joins TRBV6-5 to TRBJ1-2; possibly TRBD1 for D (5 bases). V was pared by 2 bases and J by 8 bases, with 12 bases between. The CDR3 has 13 residues. CDR1 and CDR2 from the germline V gene are MNHEY and SVGAGI. The CDR3 loop reads CASSYGGTGGYTF. Written as DNA, the CDR3 is TGTGCCAGCAGTTACGGTGGGACCGGGGGCTACACCTTC.

In this sample, this clonotype turned up a few times. The rearrangement uses TRBV28 and TRBJ2-2, with a possible D match to TRBD1 (6 bases). The V gene lost 8 bases and the J gene lost 3 bases, with 10 bases spanning the gap. Germline CDR1 is MDHEN and CDR2 is SYDVKM. This CDR3 has 13 residues. CDR3 amino acids: CASRDTYTGELFF. The CDR3 DNA reads TGTGCCAGCCGGGACACATACACCGGGGAGCTGTTTTTT. The whole variable domain, filled in from reference TRBV28 and TRBJ2-2, reads DVKVTQSSRYLVKRTGEKVFLECVQDMDHENMFWYRQDPGLGLRLIYFSYDVKMKEKGDIPEGYSVSREKKERFSLILESASTNQTSMYLCASRDTYTGELFFGEGSRLTVL.

This clonotype has more than one count but fewer than ten. This chain links TRBV20-1 with TRBJ2-2, with TRBD2 matching over 7 bases. J lost 3 bases, V lost 6 bases, and 10 bases had no gene match. From germline, CDR1 is DFQATT and CDR2 SNEGSKA (reference sequence). This CDR3 region has 15 residues. For the CDR3, the DNA is TGCAGTGCCGAGGCCGGGACTACTTACACCGGGGAGCTGTTTTTT. This sequence encodes CSAEAGTTYTGELFF.

The chain uses TRBV20-1 and TRBJ2-5; TRBD1 might be the D (6 bases). This CDR3 comprises 16 residues. Germline V CDR1 and CDR2: DFQATT, SNEGSKA (reference sequence). The V and J ends lost 5 bases and 4 bases respectively, with 23 bases between them. The CDR3 is CSAPESHSGQLETQYF. CDR3 in DNA: TGCAGTGCTCCAGAGAGCCATTCCGGACAGTTAGAGACCCAGTACTTC.

This clonotype came up many times. The gene calls are TRBV6-2 or TRBV6-3 and TRBJ2-3, with D perhaps TRBD1 (5 bases). The CDR3 spans 14 residues. Trimming left V 0 bases short and J 9 bases short, with 13 bases between. Germline-derived CDR1 and CDR2 are MNHEY and SVGEGT. The CDR3 here is CASSYSDTGRTQYF. The CDR3 nucleotides read TGTGCCAGCAGTTACTCGGACACCGGCCGCACGCAGTATTTT.

The chain recombines TRBV7-9 with TRBJ2-1; 10 bases are a match to TRBD2. CDR1 is SEHNR and CDR2 is FQNEAQ in the germline V gene (reference sequence). V gave up 5 bases and J gave up 3 bases; unmatched junction bases: 4. The CDR3 extends over 15 amino acids. CDR3 amino acids: CASSPTSGNYNEQFF. The CDR3 DNA reads TGTGCCAGCAGCCCTACTAGCGGGAACTACAATGAGCAGTTCTTC.

The V gene is TRBV20-1, the J gene TRBJ2-1; no firm D call. CDR3 length equals 13 residues. The germline gives CDR1 DFQATT, CDR2 SNEGSKA (reference sequence). Trimming pared 1 base from V and 9 bases from J, leaving 13 bases between. The DNA for the CDR3 is TGCAGTGCTAGAGGGACCCCGCGCGGTGAGCAGTTCTTC. It yields the protein CSARGTPRGEQFF.

The rearrangement joins TRBV7-8 to TRBJ2-2, with unresolved D. The CDR3 sequence is 14 residues long. Germline V gives CDR1 SGHVS, CDR2 FQNEAQ. Trimming cost V 5 bases and J 6 bases, with 13 bases left between them. The CDR3 protein is CASSAMRSAGELFF. CDR3 DNA sequence: TGTGCCAGCAGCGCAATGAGGTCCGCCGGGGAGCTGTTTTTT.

The chain joins TRBV20-1 to TRBJ2-1, with 9 bases matching TRBD2. Germline loops: CDR1 DFQATT, CDR2 SNEGSKA (reference sequence). The V segment lost 2 bases and the J segment 1 base; nucleotides outside the gene matches: 6. The CDR3 is 16 amino acids. CDR3: CSARIAGDWSYNEQFF. The CDR3 coding sequence is TGCAGTGCTAGAATAGCGGGAGACTGGTCCTACAATGAGCAGTTCTTC.

The sample holds a few counts of this clonotype. This rearrangement joins TRBV5-1 to TRBJ2-2; the D is unclear. There are 15 residues in the CDR3. The germline gives CDR1 SGHRS, CDR2 YFSETQ. V was trimmed by 0 bases and J by 1 base, leaving 7 bases between them. The CDR3 here is CASSLEGMNTGELFF. The CDR3 DNA sequence: TGCGCCAGCAGCTTGGAAGGGATGAACACCGGGGAGCTGTTTTTT.

Only a few counts were recorded for this clonotype. The chain joins TRBV3-1 to TRBJ2-7, with no clear D. In germline, CDR1 is LGHDT, CDR2 YNNKEL (reference sequence). Between the trimmed V and J ends, which lost 3 bases and 2 bases, there was a span of 11 bases. The CDR3 has 14 residues. The CDR3 loop is CASSQGAIPYEQYF. The CDR3 DNA sequence: TGTGCCAGCAGCCAGGGCGCGATTCCCTACGAGCAGTACTTC.

The chain recombines TRBV7-9 with TRBJ1-2, with D maybe TRBD1 (6 bases). Germline V gene sequence: CDR1 SEHNR, CDR2 FQNEAQ (reference sequence). This CDR3 is 12 amino acids long. The V end was cut by 5 bases, the J end by 7 bases, with 11 bases between. The CDR3: CASSPGDVGYTF. The DNA for the CDR3 is TGTGCCAGCAGCCCAGGGGACGTTGGCTACACCTTC.

At least ten counts were recorded for this clonotype. This chain links TRBV20-1 with TRBJ2-2; D is unclear. The CDR3 is 11 amino acids. V lost 5 bases to trimming and J lost 10 bases, with 11 bases between them. Looked up from germline, CDR1 is DFQATT and CDR2 is SNEGSKA (reference sequence). The CDR3 reads CSAYDNQELFF. The DNA of the CDR3 is TGCAGTGCTTATGATAATCAGGAGCTGTTTTTT.